This entry lists 17 T cell receptor beta chains sequenced from one sample in a study of regulatory T cells in long-lasting Graves disease. Time point given: persistent/refractory GD, antithyroid drugs over 5 years with positive TRAb. PBMCs were the source of the RNA used for TCR sequencing. TCR beta libraries were built with iRepertoire HTBI primers and Arm-PCR of CDR3 regions. TCRdb fed the multiplex PCR reads into MiXCR, producing one record per CDR3 protein. In the table there are some 430,000 distinct CDR3 sequences, roughly 21% of which are singletons. This sample comprised peripheral blood mononuclear cells (PBMCs), obtained when the disease was refractory, from a patient treated with antithyroid drugs. The receptors shown here come from a female donor with Graves disease.

V usage is TRBV5-1 and J usage is TRBJ2-5, with D possibly TRBD1 on 6 matching bases. Germline loops: CDR1 SGHRS, CDR2 YFSETQ. There are 14 residues in the CDR3. With 1 base removed from V and 5 bases from J, the gap between germline ends came to 12 bases. CDR3 loop: CASSLQGPRETQYF. CDR3 coding DNA: TGCGCCAGCAGCTTGCAGGGGCCAAGGGAGACCCAGTACTTC.

This clonotype was recorded many times. The rearrangement joins TRBV27 to TRBJ1-6; D not certain. Germline CDR1 reads MNHEY; CDR2 reads SMNVEV (reference sequence). The germline V and J ends were trimmed by 7 bases and 9 bases, with 13 bases remaining between them. CDR3 size: 13 residues. This CDR3 is CASTDGLGSPLHF. The DNA for the CDR3 is TGTGCCAGCACCGACGGGCTGGGTTCACCCCTCCACTTT.

The chain uses TRBV4-1 and TRBJ1-5; a possible D gene is TRBD1 (6 bases). V was pared by 0 bases and J by 0 bases, with 12 bases between. The germline gives CDR1 MGHRA, CDR2 YSYEKL. The CDR3 consists of 17 residues. CDR3 in amino acids: CASSQDGRGASNQPQHF. Here the CDR3 DNA reads TGCGCCAGCAGCCAAGATGGGAGGGGGGCTAGCAATCAGCCCCAGCATTTT.

This clonotype showed up many times. The gene calls are TRBV28 and TRBJ1-4; TRBD1 is a possible D gene (5 bases). The ends were cut back, 3 bases at V and 6 bases at J, with 14 bases in the middle. This CDR3 spans 15 amino acids. The germline V gene encodes CDR1 MDHEN and CDR2 SYDVKM. The CDR3 DNA sequence: TGTGCCAGCAGTTTTCGATCAGGGCCGGATGAAAAACTGTTTTTT. It specifies CASSFRSGPDEKLFF.

In the case of this clonotype: This sequence may be a read error, since a much larger clone differs from it by one base. V and J are TRBV10-3 and TRBJ1-1; D uncertain. The CDR3 length is 15 residues. The germline CDR1 and CDR2 sequences are ENHRY and SYGVKD. The CDR3 sequence is CTSTPFRGDDTEAFF. The CDR3 nucleotides are TGTACCAGCACCCCCTTTCGCGGGGATGACACTGAAGCTTTCTTT.

This sequence joins TRBV28 and TRBJ1-3, with D possibly being TRBD1 (5 bases). V gave up 3 bases and J gave up 3 bases, with 12 bases separating them. This CDR3 spans 15 amino acids. Germline V gene data show CDR1 as MDHEN and CDR2 as SYDVKM. This CDR3 is CASSFPTELGNTIYF. The CDR3 coding sequence is TGTGCCAGCAGTTTCCCGACAGAGCTTGGAAACACCATATATTTT.

The gene calls are TRBV12-3 or TRBV12-4 and TRBJ2-1; D unresolved. There are 12 residues in the CDR3. V was pared by 7 bases and J by 12 bases, with 16 bases between. CDR3 nucleotide sequence: TGTGCCAGCAATGTTGCCAGCCAAGGGCAGTTCTTC. Protein product: CASNVASQGQFF.

This clonotype was detected ten times or more. This chain uses TRBV2 with TRBJ1-5; D is unresolved. The germline V and J ends were trimmed by 0 bases and 7 bases, with 16 bases remaining between them. Germline CDR1 is SNHLY and CDR2 is FYNNEI. CDR3 length: 16 residues. CDR3 sequence: CASSEALLSGRQPQHF. DNA of the CDR3: TGTGCCAGCAGTGAAGCGCTTCTATCCGGGAGGCAGCCCCAGCATTTT.

The rearrangement uses TRBV2 and TRBJ2-7, with 8 bases aligning to TRBD2. With 2 bases clipped from V and 1 base from J, the junction kept 7 bases outside the gene matches. This CDR3 has 16 amino acids. Germline V CDR1 and CDR2: SNHLY, FYNNEI. For the CDR3, the DNA is TGTGCCAGCAGTGAATCGACGGCTAGCGGGTCCTACGAGCAGTACTTC. It translates to CASSESTASGSYEQYF.

This clonotype was counted at least ten times. The chain combines TRBV6-5 with TRBJ2-1; either TRBD1 or TRBD2 may fit D (5 bases each). Germline CDR1 MNHEY, CDR2 SVGAGI. The CDR3 is 15 residues long. V lost 0 bases to trimming and J lost 5 bases, with 11 bases between them. The CDR3 DNA reads as TGTGCCAGCAGTTACTCGTTACGGGACGACAATGAGCAGTTCTTC. It encodes CASSYSLRDDNEQFF.

Points on this clonotype: A read error is possible here, since a much larger clone lies one base away. V is TRBV10-3 and J is TRBJ1-2, with a possible D match to TRBD1 (6 bases). This CDR3 has 13 residues. The germline V gene encodes CDR1 ENHRY and CDR2 SYGVKD. Trimming removed 10 bases from V and 6 bases from J, with 18 bases in between. In DNA, the CDR3 is TGTGCCACCAGCCAACAGGGATGGAATGGCTACACCTTC. Translation gives CATSQQGWNGYTF.

This clonotype was counted at least ten times. The gene calls are TRBV20-1 and TRBJ1-2; tentative D call: TRBD1 (5 bases). The CDR3 sequence is 16 residues long. V was pared by 0 bases and J by 3 bases, with 17 bases between. Germline V gives CDR1 DFQATT, CDR2 SNEGSKA (reference sequence). Here the CDR3 DNA reads TGCAGTGCTAGAGATAGCGGCCAGGGAATGTACTATGGCTACACCTTC. Protein product: CSARDSGQGMYYGYTF.

Details on this clonotype: It may be a read error: a sequence one base away is much more abundant. The V call is TRBV7-2, the J call TRBJ2-5; TRBD1 or TRBD2 may be the D gene (7 bases each). Germline V gives CDR1 SGHTA, CDR2 FQGNSA. This CDR3 is built from 15 residues. The CDR3 nucleotides read TGTGCCAGCAGCTCCAGGGGGGGAGTAGTAGAGGCCCAGTACTTC. As protein: CASSSRGGVVEAQYF. The variable domain in full, completed from reference TRBV7-2 and TRBJ2-5, reads GAGVSQSPSNKVTEKGKDVELRCDPISGHTALYWYRQSLGQGLEFLIYFQGNSAPDKSGLPSDRFSAERTGGSVSTLTIQRTQQEDSAVYLCASSSRGGVVEAQYFGPGTRLLVL.

This clonotype was found many times. This rearrangement joins TRBV10-3 to TRBJ2-5; TRBD1 matches 7 bases. This CDR3 has 13 residues. Germline CDR1 reads ENHRY; CDR2 reads SYGVKD. V shed 10 bases, J shed 1 base, and the junction held 6 bases outside the gene matches. The CDR3 DNA is TGTGCCACCCAGGGACAGCTCCAAGAGACCCAGTACTTC. This codes for CATQGQLQETQYF.

The chain employs TRBV28 and TRBJ2-7, with 8 positions matching TRBD2. Germline V lookup: CDR1 MDHEN, CDR2 SYDVKM. CDR3 length equals 14 residues. V was pared by 5 bases and J by 6 bases, with 9 bases of the junction left unmatched. The CDR3 DNA reads as TGTGCCAGCAGTCCCCGGGGGGCGGGAGGCGAGCAGTACTTC. It codes for CASSPRGAGGEQYF.

This clonotype was counted a few times. The rearrangement uses TRBV3-1 and TRBJ2-5, with TRBD2 matching over 13 bases. The germline V gene has CDR1 LGHDT and CDR2 YNNKEL (reference sequence). V shed 3 bases and J 4 bases; nucleotides not matched to a gene: 5. The CDR3 extends over 16 amino acids. The CDR3 bases are TGTGCCAGCAGCCAGGCTAGGACTAGCGGGGGAGAGACCCAGTACTTC. Translated, it gives CASSQARTSGGETQYF.

This clonotype has only a few counts. The chain couples TRBV5-1 to TRBJ1-2, with a possible D match to TRBD1 (5 bases). From germline, CDR1 is SGHRS and CDR2 YFSETQ. V lost 4 bases and J 7 bases, leaving 20 bases between the germline ends. The CDR3 length is 15 residues. DNA for the CDR3: TGCGCCAGCAGCATATCTAACCCAGGGCTGAGTGGCTACACCTTC. Translation: CASSISNPGLSGYTF.